This T cell receptor beta chain was sequenced during a study of blood T cell repertoires in COVID-19. Study-level information: Sites across the United States, Italy and Spain contributed samples from acute and convalescent COVID-19. PBMCs, B-cell-depleted T cells, or T cells were the source of the cDNA or gDNA that made up the material.

Authors' analysis steps: Amplification of reference gene primers provided the estimated nucleated cell counts. The table came from immunoSEQ multiplex PCR; TCRdb's copy has only in-frame clones and leaves some out. From that table come the V and J calls and clone size; the DNA was used to work out D and trimming. Here the sample spans more than 110,000 clones, over 70% being singletons. In germline, CDR1 is SGHNT, CDR2 YYREEE (reference sequence). Trimming cost V 4 bases and J 1 base, with 11 bases left between them. This CDR3 has 14 amino acids. Specimen: peripheral blood. This chain joins TRBV5-4 and TRBJ2-5, with TRBD1 as a possible D gene (6 bases). The sequence derives from a human donor in a cohort sampled during active COVID-19. CDR3 sequence: CASSGRQAQETQYF. The DNA for the CDR3 is TGTGCCAGCAGCGGACGACAGGCCCAAGAGACCCAGTACTTC.